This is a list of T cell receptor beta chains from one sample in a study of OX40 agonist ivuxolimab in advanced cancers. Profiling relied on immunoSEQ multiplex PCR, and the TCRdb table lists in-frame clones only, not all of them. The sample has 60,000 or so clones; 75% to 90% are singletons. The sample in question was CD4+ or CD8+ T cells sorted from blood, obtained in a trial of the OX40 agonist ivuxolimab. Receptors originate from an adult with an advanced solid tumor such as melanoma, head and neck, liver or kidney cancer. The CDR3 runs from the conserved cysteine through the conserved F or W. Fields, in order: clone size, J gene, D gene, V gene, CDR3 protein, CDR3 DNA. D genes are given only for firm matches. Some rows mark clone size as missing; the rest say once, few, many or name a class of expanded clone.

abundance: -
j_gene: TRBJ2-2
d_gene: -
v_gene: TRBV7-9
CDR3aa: CASSLGLAGKAGELFF
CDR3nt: TGTGCCAGCAGCTTAGGATTGGCAGGGAAAGCCGGGGAGCTGTTTTTT

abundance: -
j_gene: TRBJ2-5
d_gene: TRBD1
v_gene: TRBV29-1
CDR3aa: CSVRGTGALKEYF
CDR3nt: TGCAGCGTTCGAGGGACAGGCGCGCTTAAAGAGTACTTC

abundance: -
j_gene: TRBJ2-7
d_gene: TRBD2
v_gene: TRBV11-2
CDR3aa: CASSQSGGPSYEQYF
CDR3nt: TGTGCCAGCAGCCAAAGCGGGGGGCCCTCCTACGAGCAGTACTTC

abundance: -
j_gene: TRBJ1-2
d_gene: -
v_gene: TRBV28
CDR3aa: CASSLDSTRGGYTF
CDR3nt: TGTGCCAGCAGTTTGGACAGTACTCGAGGTGGCTACACCTTC

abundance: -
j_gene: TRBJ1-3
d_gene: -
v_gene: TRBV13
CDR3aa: CASSSPRNTIYF
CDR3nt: TGTGCCAGCAGCTCACCCAGGAACACCATATATTTT

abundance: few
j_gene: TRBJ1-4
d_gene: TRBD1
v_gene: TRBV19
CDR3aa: CASSIAGSGGEKLFF
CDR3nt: TGTGCCAGTAGTATAGCTGGTTCAGGGGGTGAAAAACTGTTTTTT

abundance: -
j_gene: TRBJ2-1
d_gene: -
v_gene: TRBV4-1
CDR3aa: CASSHQGLSNEQFF
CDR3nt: TGCGCCAGCAGCCACCAGGGTCTGAGCAATGAGCAGTTCTTC

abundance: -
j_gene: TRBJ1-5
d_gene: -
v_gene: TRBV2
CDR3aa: CASRGVMEAQPQHF
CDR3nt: TGTGCCAGCAGGGGGGTTATGGAGGCTCAGCCCCAGCATTTT

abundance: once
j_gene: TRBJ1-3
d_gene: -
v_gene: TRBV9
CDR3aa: CASNLGSGNTIYF
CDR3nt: TGTGCCAGCAACCTCGGCTCTGGAAACACCATATATTTT

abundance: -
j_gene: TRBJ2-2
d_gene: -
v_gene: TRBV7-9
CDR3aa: CASSLVSGYGELFF
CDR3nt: TGTGCCAGCAGCTTAGTTTCCGGGTACGGGGAGCTGTTTTTT

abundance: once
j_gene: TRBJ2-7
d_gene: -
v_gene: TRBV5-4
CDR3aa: CASSWGADGPYEQYF
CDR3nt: TGTGCCAGCAGCTGGGGGGCCGACGGCCCGTACGAGCAGTACTTC

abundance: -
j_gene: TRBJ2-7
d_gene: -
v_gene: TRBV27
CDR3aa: CASSSSSYEQYF
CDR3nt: TGTGCCAGCAGTTCGAGCTCCTACGAGCAGTACTTC

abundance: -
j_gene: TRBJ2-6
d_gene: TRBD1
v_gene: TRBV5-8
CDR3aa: CASSPTGFGSGANVLTF
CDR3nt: TGTGCCAGCAGCCCGACAGGGTTTGGATCTGGGGCCAACGTCCTGACTTTC

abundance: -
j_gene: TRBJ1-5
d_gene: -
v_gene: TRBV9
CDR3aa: CASSVGWEGQPQHF
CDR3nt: TGTGCCAGCAGCGTAGGGTGGGAGGGTCAGCCCCAGCATTTT

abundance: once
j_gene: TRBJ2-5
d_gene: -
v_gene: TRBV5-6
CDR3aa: CASSLKWGETQETQYF
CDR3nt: TGTGCCAGCAGCTTGAAGTGGGGGGAAACACAAGAGACCCAGTACTTC

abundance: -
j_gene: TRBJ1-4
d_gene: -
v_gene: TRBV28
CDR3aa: CASSPSAWEKLFF
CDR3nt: TGTGCCAGCAGTCCGTCGGCTTGGGAAAAACTGTTTTTT

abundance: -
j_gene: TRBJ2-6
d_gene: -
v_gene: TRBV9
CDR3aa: CASSDSGANVLTF
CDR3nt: TGTGCCAGCAGTGACTCTGGGGCCAACGTCCTGACTTTC

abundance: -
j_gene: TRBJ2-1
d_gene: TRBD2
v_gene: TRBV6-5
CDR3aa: CASSYSGTSGGNEQFF
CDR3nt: TGTGCCAGCAGTTACTCAGGGACTAGCGGGGGAAATGAGCAGTTCTTC

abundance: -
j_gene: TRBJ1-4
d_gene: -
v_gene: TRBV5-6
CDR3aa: CASSLGEGAEKLFF
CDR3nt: TGTGCCAGCAGCTTGGGGGAAGGAGCTGAAAAACTGTTTTTT

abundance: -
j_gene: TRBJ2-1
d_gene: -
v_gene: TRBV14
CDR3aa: CASSRPGDEQFF
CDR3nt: TGTGCCAGCAGCCGACCTGGGGATGAGCAGTTCTTC

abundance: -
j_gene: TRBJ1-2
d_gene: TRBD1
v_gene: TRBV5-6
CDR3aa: CASTQGAPDGYTF
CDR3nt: TGTGCCAGCACCCAGGGGGCGCCGGATGGCTACACCTTC

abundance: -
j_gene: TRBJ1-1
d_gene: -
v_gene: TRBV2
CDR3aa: CATSGHQNTEAFF
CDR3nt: TGTGCCACATCCGGACATCAGAACACTGAAGCTTTCTTT

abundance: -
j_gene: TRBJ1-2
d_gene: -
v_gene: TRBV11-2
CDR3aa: CASSLGWGTNYGYTF
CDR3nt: TGTGCCAGCAGCTTAGGTTGGGGCACTAACTATGGCTACACCTTC

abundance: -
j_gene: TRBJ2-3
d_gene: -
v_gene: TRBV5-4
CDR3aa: CASSFSVADTQYF
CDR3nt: TGTGCCAGCAGCTTTTCGGTGGCAGATACGCAGTATTTT

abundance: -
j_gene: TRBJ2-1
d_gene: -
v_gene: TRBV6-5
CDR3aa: CASSGGTAPVGEQFF
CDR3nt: TGTGCCAGCAGTGGGGGGACAGCCCCCGTTGGTGAGCAGTTCTTC

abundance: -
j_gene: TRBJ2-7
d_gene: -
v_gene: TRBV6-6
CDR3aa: CASSPNTYEQYF
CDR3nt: TGTGCCAGCAGCCCTAACACCTACGAGCAGTACTTC

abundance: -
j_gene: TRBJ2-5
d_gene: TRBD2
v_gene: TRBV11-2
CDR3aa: CASSLLAGGETQYF
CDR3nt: TGTGCCAGCAGCTTACTAGCGGGGGGAGAGACCCAGTACTTC

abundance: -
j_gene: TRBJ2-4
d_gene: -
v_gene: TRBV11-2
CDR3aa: CASEGEVAKNIQYF
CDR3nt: TGTGCCAGCGAAGGGGAAGTAGCCAAAAACATTCAGTACTTC

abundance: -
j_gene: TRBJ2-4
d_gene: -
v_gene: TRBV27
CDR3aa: CASSLFGGLAKNIQYF
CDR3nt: TGTGCCAGCAGTTTATTTGGAGGGCTAGCCAAAAACATTCAGTACTTC

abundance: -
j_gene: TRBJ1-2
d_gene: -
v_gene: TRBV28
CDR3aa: CASRTLDGALYGYTF
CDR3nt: TGTGCCAGCAGGACACTTGACGGCGCCCTTTATGGCTACACCTTC

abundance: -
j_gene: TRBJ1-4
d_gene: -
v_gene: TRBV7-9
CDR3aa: CASSAPRGLLEKLFF
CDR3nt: TGTGCCAGCAGCGCCCCTCGAGGGCTGCTCGAAAAACTGTTTTTT